This T cell receptor beta chain was retrieved from a study of early T cells in non-severe SARS-CoV-2 infection. The overall study: Unsorted whole-blood RNA was sequenced in bulk, leaving chains unpaired. The study's findings and limits: In VDJdb matching, anti-spike CD8 responses were favored while private and CD4 specificities went missing.

CDR3 size: 15 residues. Deletions cut 4 bases from V and 0 bases from J, with 11 bases between. Germline CDR1 is SGHRS and CDR2 is YFSETQ. Many counts were recorded for this clonotype. Its antigen remains unknown. Each CDR3 protein is one row after TCRdb ran MiXCR on the 5' RACE reads. This sample carries over 70,000 distinct CDR3 sequences, 13% to 15% of them seen once, and the ten largest clones take approximately 7.5%. Sequenced input: whole blood. V and J are TRBV5-1 and TRBJ1-5; the D is unclear. The receptor was derived from an adult who was a healthcare worker with PCR-confirmed SARS-CoV-2 infection or an uninfected control (not recorded which). The CDR3 region is CASSLDGNSNQPQHF. In DNA, the CDR3 is TGCGCCAGCAGCCTGGACGGTAATAGCAATCAGCCCCAGCATTTT.